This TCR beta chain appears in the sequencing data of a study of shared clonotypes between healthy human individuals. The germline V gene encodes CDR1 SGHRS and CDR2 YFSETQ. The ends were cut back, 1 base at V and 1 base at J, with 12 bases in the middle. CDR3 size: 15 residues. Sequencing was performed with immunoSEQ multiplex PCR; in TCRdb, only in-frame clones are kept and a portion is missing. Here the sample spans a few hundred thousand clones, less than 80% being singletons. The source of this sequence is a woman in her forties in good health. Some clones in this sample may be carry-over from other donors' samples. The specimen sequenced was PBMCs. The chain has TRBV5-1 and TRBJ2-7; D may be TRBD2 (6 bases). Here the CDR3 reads CASSLSRESSYEQYF. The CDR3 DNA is TGCGCCAGCAGCTTGTCACGGGAGTCATCCTACGAGCAGTACTTC. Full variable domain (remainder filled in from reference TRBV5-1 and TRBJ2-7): KAGVTQTPRYLIKTRGQQVTLSCSPISGHRSVSWYQQTPGQGLQFLFEYFSETQRNKGNFPGRFSGRQFSNSRSEMNVSTLELGDSALYLCASSLSRESSYEQYFGPGTRLTVT.